This TCR beta chain was documented in a study of shared clonotypes between healthy human individuals. Only one count was recorded for this clone. Antigen: not known. Other nucleotide sequences in the sample specify the same CDR3. TCRdb keeps only in-frame clones here, not all; method: immunoSEQ multiplex PCR. This sample has around 1 million clones, with about three quarters found just once. Study-wide results and caveats: Naive subsets generally had larger estimated richness than memory subsets.

Every donor, a Caucasian adult, lived in Nashville, Tennessee. The authors divided CD4+ cells into CD45RA+ naive and CD45RA-negative memory subsets. This receptor was identified in a man between 18 and 35 years old in good health. The sample taken for sequencing was memory CD4+ T cells sorted from blood. The subset: CD45RA-negative fraction.

CDR3 bases: TGTGCCAGCAGTTATGGGGGGGACTATGGCTACACCTTC. Its protein is CASSYGGDYGYTF. The rearrangement links TRBV6-5 to TRBJ1-2, with D maybe TRBD1 (5 bases). Germline V gene data show CDR1 as MNHEY and CDR2 as SVGAGI. The CDR3 loop spans 13 amino acids. The ends were cut back, 3 bases at V and 3 bases at J, with 8 bases in the middle.